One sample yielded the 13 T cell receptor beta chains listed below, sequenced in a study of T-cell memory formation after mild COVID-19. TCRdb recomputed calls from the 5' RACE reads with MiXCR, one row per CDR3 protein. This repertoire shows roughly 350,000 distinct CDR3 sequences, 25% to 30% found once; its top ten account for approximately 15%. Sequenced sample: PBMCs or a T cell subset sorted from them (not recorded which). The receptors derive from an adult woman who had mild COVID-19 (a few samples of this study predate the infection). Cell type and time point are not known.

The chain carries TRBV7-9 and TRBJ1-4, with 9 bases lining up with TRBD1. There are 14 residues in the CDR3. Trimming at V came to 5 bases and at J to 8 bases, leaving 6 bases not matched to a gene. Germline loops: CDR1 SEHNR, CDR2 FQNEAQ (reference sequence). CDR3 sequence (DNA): TGTGCCAGCAGCCAGGGACAGGGCCGCGAAAAACTGTTTTTT. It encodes CASSQGQGREKLFF.

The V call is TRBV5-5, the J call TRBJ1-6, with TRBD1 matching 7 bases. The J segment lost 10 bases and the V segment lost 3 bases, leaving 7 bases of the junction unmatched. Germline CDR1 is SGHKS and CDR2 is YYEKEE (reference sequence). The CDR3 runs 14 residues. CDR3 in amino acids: CASSYSRDSSPLHF. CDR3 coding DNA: TGTGCCAGCAGCTACTCCCGGGACAGCTCACCCCTCCACTTT.

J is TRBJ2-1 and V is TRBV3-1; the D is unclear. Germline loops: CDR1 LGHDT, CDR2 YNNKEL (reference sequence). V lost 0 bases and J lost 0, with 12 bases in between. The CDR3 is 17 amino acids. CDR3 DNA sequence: TGTGCCAGCAGCCAAGATCCAGCGCCGAGCTCCTACAATGAGCAGTTCTTC. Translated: CASSQDPAPSSYNEQFF.

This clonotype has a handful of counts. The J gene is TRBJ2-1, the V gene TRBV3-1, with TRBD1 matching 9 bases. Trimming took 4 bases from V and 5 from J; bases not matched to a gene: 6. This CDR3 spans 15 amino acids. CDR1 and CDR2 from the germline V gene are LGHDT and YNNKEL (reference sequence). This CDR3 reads CASSRGQGWDNEQFF. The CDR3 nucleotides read TGTGCCAGCAGCCGTGGACAGGGGTGGGACAATGAGCAGTTCTTC.

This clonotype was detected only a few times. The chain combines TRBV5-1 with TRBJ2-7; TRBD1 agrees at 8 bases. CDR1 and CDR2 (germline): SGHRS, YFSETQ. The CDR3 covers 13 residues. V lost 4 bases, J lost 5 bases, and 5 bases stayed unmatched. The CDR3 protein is CASSTTGEHEQYF. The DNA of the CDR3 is TGCGCCAGCAGCACGACAGGGGAACACGAGCAGTACTTC.

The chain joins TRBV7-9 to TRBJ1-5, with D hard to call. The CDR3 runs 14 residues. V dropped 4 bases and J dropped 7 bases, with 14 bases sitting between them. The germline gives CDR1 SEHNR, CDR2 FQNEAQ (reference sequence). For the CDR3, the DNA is TGTGCCAGCAGCTCGAGCCATGGAGGACAGCCCCAGCATTTT. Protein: CASSSSHGGQPQHF.

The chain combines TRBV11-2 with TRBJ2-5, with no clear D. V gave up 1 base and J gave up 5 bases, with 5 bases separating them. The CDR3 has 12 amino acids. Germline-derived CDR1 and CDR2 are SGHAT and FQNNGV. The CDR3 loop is CASSLVYETQYF. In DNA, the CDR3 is TGTGCCAGCAGCTTAGTGTACGAGACCCAGTACTTC.

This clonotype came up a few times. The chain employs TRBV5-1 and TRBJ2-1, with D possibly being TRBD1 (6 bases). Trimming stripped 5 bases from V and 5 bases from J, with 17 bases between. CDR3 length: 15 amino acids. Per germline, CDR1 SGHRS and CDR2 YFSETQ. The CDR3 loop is CASRELTGADNEQFF. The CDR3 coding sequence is TGCGCCAGCAGAGAGTTGACAGGAGCCGACAATGAGCAGTTCTTC.

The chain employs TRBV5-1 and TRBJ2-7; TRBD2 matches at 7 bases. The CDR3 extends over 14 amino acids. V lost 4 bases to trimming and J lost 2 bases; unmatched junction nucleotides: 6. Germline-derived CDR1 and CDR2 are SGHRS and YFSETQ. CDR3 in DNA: TGCGCCAGCAGCCCGGGGGAGGGACCCTACGAGCAGTACTTC. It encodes CASSPGEGPYEQYF.

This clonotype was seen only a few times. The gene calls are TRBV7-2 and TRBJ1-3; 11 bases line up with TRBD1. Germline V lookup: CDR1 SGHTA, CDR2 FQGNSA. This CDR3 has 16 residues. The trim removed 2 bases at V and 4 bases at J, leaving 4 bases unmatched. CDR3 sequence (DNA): TGTGCCAGCAGCTTAATGGACAGGGGGCGAGGAAACACCATATATTTT. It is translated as CASSLMDRGRGNTIYF.

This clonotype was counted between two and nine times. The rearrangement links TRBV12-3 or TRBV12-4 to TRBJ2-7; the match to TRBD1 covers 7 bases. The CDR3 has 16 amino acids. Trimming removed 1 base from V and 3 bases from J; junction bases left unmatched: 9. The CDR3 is CASSLGQGEKLYEQYF. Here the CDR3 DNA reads TGTGCCAGCAGTTTAGGGCAGGGGGAAAAGCTCTACGAGCAGTACTTC.

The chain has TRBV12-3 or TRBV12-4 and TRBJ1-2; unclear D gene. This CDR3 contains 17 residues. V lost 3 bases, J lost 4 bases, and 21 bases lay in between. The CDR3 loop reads CASSFRFRVLVGYGYTF. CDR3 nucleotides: TGTGCCAGCAGTTTTCGGTTTCGGGTCTTGGTCGGCTATGGCTACACCTTC.

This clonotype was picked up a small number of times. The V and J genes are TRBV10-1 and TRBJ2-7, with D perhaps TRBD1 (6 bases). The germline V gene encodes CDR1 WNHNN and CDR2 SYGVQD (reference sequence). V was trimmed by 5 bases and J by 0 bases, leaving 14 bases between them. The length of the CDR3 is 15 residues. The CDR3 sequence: CASSFRGRVSYEQYF. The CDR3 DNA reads TGCGCCAGCAGTTTCAGGGGAAGGGTCTCCTACGAGCAGTACTTC.